This T cell receptor beta chain was recorded in a study of CXCR3-negative and CXCR3-positive naive CD8 T cells. Study-level information: The libraries yielded 110 million to 150 million TRB reads, about 1.5 +/- 0.3 million each. Findings and caveats of the study: For naive cells, CXCR3-negative and CXCR3-positive subsets had similar TRBV-TRBJ usage; for memory cells, usage differed. Higher TRB CDR3 hydrophobicity marked CXCR3-positive naive cells relative to CXCR3-negative naive cells.

UMI-labeled TRB cDNA libraries were prepared by 5' RACE. No DNA is given; TCRdb re-called the 5' RACE reads and lists each CDR3 protein once. Here the sample table reports fewer than 90,000 distinct CDR3 sequences. About this clonotype: Its specificity is unknown.

The CDR3 contains 11 residues. From germline, CDR1 is MNHEY and CDR2 SVGAGI. The chain couples TRBV6-5 to TRBJ1-1. This TCR was sampled from a human donor in good health. Some clones in this sample may be carry-over from other donors' samples. The sample taken for sequencing was naive CXCR3+ CD8+ T cells from blood. Subset here: CD45RO-CCR7+CD27+CD95- naive CD8+ T cells expressing CXCR3 (TNR3+). The CDR3 reads CASISWGEAFF.